This T cell receptor beta chain was recovered during a study of shared T cell receptors in the human thymus. Deletions cut 3 bases from V and 0 bases from J, with 20 bases between. CDR3 length equals 18 residues. Germline CDR1 ENHRY, CDR2 SYGVKD. This table comes from immunoSEQ multiplex PCR, and its TCRdb copy is limited to in-frame clones, with some not included. This table has around 65,000 clones, more than 90% appearing once. V is TRBV10-3 and J is TRBJ1-2, with D possibly being TRBD1 (6 bases). The TCR was taken from a human donor. Sequenced input: thymocytes. The CDR3 region has the DNA TGTGCCATCAGTGACTTTGGGATTCCAGGGGAAACTAACTATGGCTACACCTTC. Translation gives CAISDFGIPGETNYGYTF.